The sequence of this T cell receptor (beta chain) was determined in a study of blood T cell repertoires in COVID-19 (dated by TCRdb to 2018 to 2020). General notes on the study: Samples covering the acute and convalescent phases of COVID-19 were provided by collaborators in the United States, Italy and Spain. The prospective study material was composed of cDNA or gDNA derived from T cells, B-cell-depleted T cells, or PBMCs. Deeply sampled blood TCRbeta repertoires from subjects exposed to, actively infected with, or recovered from COVID-19 were included in the dataset. The repertoires were released in a freely available public database meant as a resource for research on the immune response to SARS-CoV-2. The samples were drawn from the first 160 participants of the ongoing ImmuneRACE study and from over 950 subjects provided by 6 global collaborators. The sample metadata nearly always contained a de-identified subject ID, COVID-19 status, age in years and sex. HLA class I and class II types, where available, came from metadata supplied by the sample provider rather than from assay-based typing. Here is what the overall study found, with its caveats: Clinical and demographic metadata were provided uncurated, with the amount varying by source and participant.

The immunoSEQ Assay, a bias-controlled multiplex PCR, was used to amplify TCRbeta CDR3 regions from genomic DNA. Regarding the original processing steps: The number of nucleated cells in each sample was estimated by amplification of reference gene primers within the assay. Sequence reads were collapsed and filtered to measure the absolute abundance of every unique TCRbeta CDR3 rearrangement. For each sample, productive Simpson clonality was calculated as the square root of Simpson's diversity index across productive rearrangements. The immuneACCESS repertoire file appears here via TCRdb, limited to in-frame rearrangements. These files lack a portion of the clones; in checked studies, under half of the deficit traces to unresolved V genes, and the cause of the others is not known. The V and J calls and clone size were taken over from that table, and D and trimming were inferred from the DNA. For this sample the table gives under 300,000 clones, of which approximately 90% were detected only once. Under 6.5% of the sample lies in the top ten.

According to the germline V gene (reference sequence), CDR1 reads LGHDT and CDR2 reads YNNKEL. The germline V and J ends show losses of 2 bases and 1 base respectively, and no gene match explains 3 bases of the junction. From its cysteine to its phenylalanine, the CDR3 spans 16 amino acids. The DNA shown is the 48-base CDR3, in frame from base 1. This clone was seen once. The specificity of this receptor is unknown. Base qualities are not provided; no much larger clone lies one nucleotide away. In the prospective study, participants were about 18 to 95 years old, resided in about two dozen geographic areas of the United States, and were enrolled through a virtual design. To assign participants to cohorts, the prospective study relied on clinical history that participants themselves reported in a screening survey and a study questionnaire. In the prospective study, mobile phlebotomists collected whole blood, serum and a nasopharyngeal or oropharyngeal swab from each participant. Over an approximately 2-month period, participants in the prospective study had the option of providing additional blood draws and questionnaires. Prospective study blood samples were shipped either frozen or at room temperature before DNA extraction.

This TCR derives from a woman in her twenties or thirties with acute COVID-19. Sequencing input: PBMCs or T cells enriched from blood (not recorded which). The sequence is built from TRBV3-1 (or the pseudogene TRBV3-2) and TRBJ2-4; TRBD1 matches 9 bases in the middle. For the CDR3, the sequence is CASSQLTGGAKNIQYF. The DNA sequence reads TGTGCCAGCAGCCAACTAACAGGGGGCGCCAAAAACATTCAGTACTTC.